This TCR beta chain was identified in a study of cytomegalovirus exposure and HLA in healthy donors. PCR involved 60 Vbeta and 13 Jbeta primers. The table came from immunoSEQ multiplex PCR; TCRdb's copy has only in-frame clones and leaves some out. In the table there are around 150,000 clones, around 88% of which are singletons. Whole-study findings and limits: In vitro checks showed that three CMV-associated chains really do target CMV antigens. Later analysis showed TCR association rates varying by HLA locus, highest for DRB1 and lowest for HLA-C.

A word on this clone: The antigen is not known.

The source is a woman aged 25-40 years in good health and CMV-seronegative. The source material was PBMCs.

CDR3 DNA sequence: TGCGCCAGCAGCTTAACTAGCGTTATCGTGGGCAATGAGCAGTTCTTC. The encoded protein is CASSLTSVIVGNEQFF. The chain combines TRBV5-1 with TRBJ2-1, with 7 bases matching TRBD2. Germline values: CDR1 SGHRS, CDR2 YFSETQ. With V trimmed by 2 bases and J by 6 bases, 11 bases remained unmatched. The CDR3 is made up of 16 amino acids.